This T cell receptor (beta chain) was identified during a study of STAT5B mutations in CD4+ large granular lymphocyte leukemia. Here immunoSEQ multiplex PCR was the method, and the copy in TCRdb shows in-frame clones only, minus some. In the table there are roughly 34,000 clones, 80% to 90% of which are singletons. Germline assignment: CDR1 ENHRY and CDR2 SYGVKD. This CDR3 region has 16 residues. Trimming removed 6 bases from V and 2 bases from J, with 17 bases in between. The sequenced sample consisted of CD4+ T cells from blood buffy coats. V gene TRBV10-3 combines with J gene TRBJ1-5; D perhaps matches TRBD1 (5 bases). The TCR originated in a human donor in good health. This chain's CDR3 is CAISRGPTDGNQPQHF. CDR3 in DNA: TGTGCCATCAGCCGGGGACCCACGGACGGCAATCAGCCCCAGCATTTT.